This T cell receptor (beta chain) comes out of a study of T cells in Graves' hyperthyroidism and ophthalmopathy. Study-wide findings and caveats: The model anticipated ophthalmopathy a median around six months pre-onset.

This clonotype was counted many times. Its target is not known. Amplification targeted TCR beta CDR3 regions from RNA transcripts. The TCR CDR3 was amplified in a first-round RT-PCR using the HTBI primer set. TCRdb reprocessed the multiplex PCR reads with MiXCR, giving one entry per CDR3 protein. The table records around 480,000 distinct CDR3 sequences, about an eighth of them present only once. The study based diagnoses on clinical symptoms, serum thyroxine and TRAb, thyroid ultrasound and orbital computed tomography. V was clipped by 2 bases and J by 6 bases, with 5 bases between them. Per germline, CDR1 KGHSH and CDR2 LQKENI. There are 12 residues in the CDR3.

The TCR originated in a young woman with Graves' hyperthyroidism. The sample taken for sequencing was blood. V usage is TRBV18 and J usage is TRBJ2-1; D gene unclear. CDR3 protein: CASSPAANEQFF. In DNA form, the CDR3 reads TGTGCCAGCTCACCAGCCGCCAATGAGCAGTTCTTC.